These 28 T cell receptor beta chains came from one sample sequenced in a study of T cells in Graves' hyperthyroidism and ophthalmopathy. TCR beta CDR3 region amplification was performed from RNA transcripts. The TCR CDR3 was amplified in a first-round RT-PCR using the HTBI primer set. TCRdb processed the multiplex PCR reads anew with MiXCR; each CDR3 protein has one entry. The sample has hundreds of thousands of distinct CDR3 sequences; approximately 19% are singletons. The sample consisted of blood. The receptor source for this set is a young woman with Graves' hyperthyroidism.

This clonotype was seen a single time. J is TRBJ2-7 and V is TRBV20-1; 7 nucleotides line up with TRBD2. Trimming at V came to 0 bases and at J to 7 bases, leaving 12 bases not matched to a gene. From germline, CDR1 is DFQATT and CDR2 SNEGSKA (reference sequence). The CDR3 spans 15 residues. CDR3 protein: CSARDSSLAEGEQYF. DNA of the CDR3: TGCAGTGCTAGAGATTCGAGTCTAGCGGAGGGGGAGCAGTACTTC.

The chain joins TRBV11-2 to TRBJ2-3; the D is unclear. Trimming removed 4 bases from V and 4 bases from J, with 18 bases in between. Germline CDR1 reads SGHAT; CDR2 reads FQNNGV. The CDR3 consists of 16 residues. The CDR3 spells CASSSPHEPGPDTQYF. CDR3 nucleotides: TGTGCCAGCAGCTCACCCCACGAACCAGGCCCAGATACGCAGTATTTT.

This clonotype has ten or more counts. Written as DNA, the CDR3 is TGCGCCAGCAGCTGGAGGGGCACGAGTACTGAAGCTTTCTTT. Amino acid sequence: CASSWRGTSTEAFF. The V and J genes are TRBV5-1 and TRBJ1-1, with a weak D call TRBD1 (5 bases). Trimming removed 3 bases from V and 5 bases from J, with 14 bases in between. CDR3 length: 14 amino acids. Germline V CDR1 and CDR2: SGHRS, YFSETQ.

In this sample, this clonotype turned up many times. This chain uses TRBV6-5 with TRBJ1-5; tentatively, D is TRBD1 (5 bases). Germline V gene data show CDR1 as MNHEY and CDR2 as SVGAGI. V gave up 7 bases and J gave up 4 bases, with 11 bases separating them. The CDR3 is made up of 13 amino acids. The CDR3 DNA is TGTGCCAGCACCATGGGGGGAAATCAGCCCCAGCATTTT. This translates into CASTMGGNQPQHF.

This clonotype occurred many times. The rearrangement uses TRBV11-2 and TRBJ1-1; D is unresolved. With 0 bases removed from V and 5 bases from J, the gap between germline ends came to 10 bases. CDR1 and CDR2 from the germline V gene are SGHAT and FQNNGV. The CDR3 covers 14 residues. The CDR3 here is CASSLDPFWTEAFF. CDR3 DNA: TGTGCCAGCAGCTTAGATCCCTTTTGGACTGAAGCTTTCTTT.

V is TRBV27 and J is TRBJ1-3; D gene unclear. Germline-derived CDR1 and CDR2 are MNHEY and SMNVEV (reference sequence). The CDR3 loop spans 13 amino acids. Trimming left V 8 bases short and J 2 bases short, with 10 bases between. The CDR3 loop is CASRMGTGNTIYF. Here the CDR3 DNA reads TGTGCCAGCCGAATGGGGACTGGAAACACCATATATTTT.

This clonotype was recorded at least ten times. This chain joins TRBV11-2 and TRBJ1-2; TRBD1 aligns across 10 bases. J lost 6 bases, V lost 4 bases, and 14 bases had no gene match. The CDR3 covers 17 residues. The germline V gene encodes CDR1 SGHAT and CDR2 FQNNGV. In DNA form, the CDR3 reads TGTGCCAGCAGCTACCGGGGTCGACAGGGGGCGAGGGATGGCTACACCTTC. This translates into CASSYRGRQGARDGYTF.

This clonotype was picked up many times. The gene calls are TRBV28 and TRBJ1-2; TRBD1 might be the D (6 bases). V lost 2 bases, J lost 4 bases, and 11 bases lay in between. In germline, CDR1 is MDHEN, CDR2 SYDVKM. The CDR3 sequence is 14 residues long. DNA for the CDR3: TGTGCCAGCAGTTTAAGTCAGGGGAGCTATGGCTACACCTTC. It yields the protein CASSLSQGSYGYTF.

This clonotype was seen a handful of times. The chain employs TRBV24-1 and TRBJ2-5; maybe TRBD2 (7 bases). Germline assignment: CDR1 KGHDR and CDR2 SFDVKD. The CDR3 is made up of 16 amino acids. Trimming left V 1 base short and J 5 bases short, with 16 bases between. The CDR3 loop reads CATSDFRRGGGETQYF. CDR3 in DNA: TGTGCCACCAGTGATTTTCGGCGCGGGGGCGGTGAGACCCAGTACTTC.

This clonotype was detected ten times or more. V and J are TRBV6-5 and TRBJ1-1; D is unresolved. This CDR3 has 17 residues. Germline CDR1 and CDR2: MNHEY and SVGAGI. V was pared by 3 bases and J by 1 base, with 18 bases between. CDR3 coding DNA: TGTGCCAGCAGTTATGGTGTCGGCGGGATAGGGAACACTGAAGCTTTCTTT. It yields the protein CASSYGVGGIGNTEAFF.

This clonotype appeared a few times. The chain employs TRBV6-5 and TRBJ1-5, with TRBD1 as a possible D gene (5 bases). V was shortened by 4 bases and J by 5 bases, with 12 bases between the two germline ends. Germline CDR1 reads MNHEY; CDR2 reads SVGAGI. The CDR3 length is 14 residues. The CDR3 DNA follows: TGTGCCAGCAGTTCCGGTGGGGGTCATCAGCCCCAGCATTTT. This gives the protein CASSSGGGHQPQHF.

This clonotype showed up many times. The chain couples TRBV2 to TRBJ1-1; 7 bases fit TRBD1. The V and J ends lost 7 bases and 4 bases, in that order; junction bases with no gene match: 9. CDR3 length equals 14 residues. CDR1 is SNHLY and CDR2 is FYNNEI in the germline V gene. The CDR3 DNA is TGTGCCAGCATTATTACAGGGGCGGGCACTGAAGCTTTCTTT. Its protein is CASIITGAGTEAFF.

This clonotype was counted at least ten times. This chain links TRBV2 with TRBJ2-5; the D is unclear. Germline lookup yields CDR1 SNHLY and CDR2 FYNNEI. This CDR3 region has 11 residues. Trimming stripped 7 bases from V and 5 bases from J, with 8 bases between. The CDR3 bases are TGTGCCAGCACTAGTAGCGAGACCCAGTACTTC. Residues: CASTSSETQYF.

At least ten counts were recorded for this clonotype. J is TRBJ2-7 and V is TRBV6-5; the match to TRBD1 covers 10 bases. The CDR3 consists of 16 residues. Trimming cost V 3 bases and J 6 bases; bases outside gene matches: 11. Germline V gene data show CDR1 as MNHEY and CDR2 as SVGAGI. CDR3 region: CASSYSTGGKNSEQYF. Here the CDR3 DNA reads TGTGCCAGCAGTTATTCGACAGGGGGCAAAAATAGCGAGCAGTACTTC.

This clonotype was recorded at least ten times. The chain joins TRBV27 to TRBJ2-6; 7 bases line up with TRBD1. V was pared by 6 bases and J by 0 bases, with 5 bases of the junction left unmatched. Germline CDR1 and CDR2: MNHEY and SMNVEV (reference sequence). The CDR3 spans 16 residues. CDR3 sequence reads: CASRKTGRSGANVLTF. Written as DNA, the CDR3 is TGTGCCAGCAGAAAGACAGGGCGCTCTGGGGCCAACGTCCTGACTTTC.

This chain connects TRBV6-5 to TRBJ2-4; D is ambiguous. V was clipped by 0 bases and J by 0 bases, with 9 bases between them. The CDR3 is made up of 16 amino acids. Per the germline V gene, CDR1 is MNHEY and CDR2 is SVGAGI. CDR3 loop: CASSYSIGLAKNIQYF. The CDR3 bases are TGTGCCAGCAGTTACTCGATTGGGTTAGCCAAAAACATTCAGTACTTC.

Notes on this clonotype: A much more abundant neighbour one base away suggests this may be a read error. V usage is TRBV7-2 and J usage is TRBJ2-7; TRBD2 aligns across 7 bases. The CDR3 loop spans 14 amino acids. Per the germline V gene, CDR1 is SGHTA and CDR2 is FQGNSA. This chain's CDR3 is CASSFGGLVSEQCF. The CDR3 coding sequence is TGTGCCAGCAGCTTCGGAGGACTAGTCTCCGAGCAGTGCTTC.

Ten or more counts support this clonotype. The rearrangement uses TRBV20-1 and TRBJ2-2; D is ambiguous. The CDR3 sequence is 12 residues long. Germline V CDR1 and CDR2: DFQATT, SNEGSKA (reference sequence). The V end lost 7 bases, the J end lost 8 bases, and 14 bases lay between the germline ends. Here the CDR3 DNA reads TGCAGTGTCAGACGGCCGGAGGGGGAGCTGTTTTTT. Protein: CSVRRPEGELFF.

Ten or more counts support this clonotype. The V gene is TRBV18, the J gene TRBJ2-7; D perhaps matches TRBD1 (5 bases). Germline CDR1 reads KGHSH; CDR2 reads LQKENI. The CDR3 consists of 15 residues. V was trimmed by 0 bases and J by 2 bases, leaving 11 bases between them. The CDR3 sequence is CASSPPAQGTYEQYF. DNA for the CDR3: TGTGCCAGCTCACCACCGGCTCAGGGAACCTACGAGCAGTACTTC.

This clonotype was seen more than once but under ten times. The CDR3 nucleotides read TGTGCCAGCACCCAGACAGCGGATCAAGAGACCCAGTACTTC. This sequence encodes CASTQTADQETQYF. The chain joins TRBV12-3 or TRBV12-4 to TRBJ2-5, with D perhaps matching TRBD1 or TRBD2 (5 bases each). Trimming stripped 7 bases from V and 2 bases from J, with 14 bases between. CDR3 length: 14 amino acids.

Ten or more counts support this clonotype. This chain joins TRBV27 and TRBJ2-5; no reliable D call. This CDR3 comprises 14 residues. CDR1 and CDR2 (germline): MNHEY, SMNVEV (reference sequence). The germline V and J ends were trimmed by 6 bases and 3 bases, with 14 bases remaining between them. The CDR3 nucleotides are TGTGCCAGCAGCCCATCCTTTCCGAAAGAGACCCAGTACTTC. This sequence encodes CASSPSFPKETQYF.

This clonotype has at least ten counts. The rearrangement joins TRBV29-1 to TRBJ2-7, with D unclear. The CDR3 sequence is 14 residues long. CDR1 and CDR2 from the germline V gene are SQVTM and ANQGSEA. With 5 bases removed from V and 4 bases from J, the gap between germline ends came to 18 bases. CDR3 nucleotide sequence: TGCAGCGTTAGTCCGAGCCGAGTTCAATACGAGCAGTACTTC. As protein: CSVSPSRVQYEQYF.

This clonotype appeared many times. CDR3 in amino acids: CASSFTTGSGGYTF. The CDR3 DNA reads TGTGCCAGCAGCTTTACGACAGGGAGCGGTGGCTACACCTTC. The chain has TRBV11-2 and TRBJ1-2, with TRBD1 identical over 7 bases. The V segment lost 3 bases and the J segment 7 bases; nucleotides outside the gene matches: 8. Germline loops: CDR1 SGHAT, CDR2 FQNNGV. CDR3 size: 14 residues.

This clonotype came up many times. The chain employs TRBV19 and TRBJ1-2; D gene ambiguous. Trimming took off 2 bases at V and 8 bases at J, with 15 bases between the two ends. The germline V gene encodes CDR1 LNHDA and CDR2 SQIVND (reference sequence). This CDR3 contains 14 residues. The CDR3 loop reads CASSINVLPKGYTF. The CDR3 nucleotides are TGTGCCAGTAGTATAAACGTCCTGCCAAAAGGCTACACCTTC.

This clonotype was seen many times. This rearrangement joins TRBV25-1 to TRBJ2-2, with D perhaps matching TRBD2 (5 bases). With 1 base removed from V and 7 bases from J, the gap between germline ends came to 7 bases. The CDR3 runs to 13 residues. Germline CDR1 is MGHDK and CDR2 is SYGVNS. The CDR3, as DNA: TGTGCCAGCAGTGAATCGGGGATCGGGGAGCTGTTTTTT. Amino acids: CASSESGIGELFF.

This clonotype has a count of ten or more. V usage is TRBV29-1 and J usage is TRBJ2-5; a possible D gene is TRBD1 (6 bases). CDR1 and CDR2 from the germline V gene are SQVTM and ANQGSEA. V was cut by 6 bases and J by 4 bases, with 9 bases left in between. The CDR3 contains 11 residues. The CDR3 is CSVGTSETQYF. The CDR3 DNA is TGCAGCGTGGGGACATCAGAGACCCAGTACTTC.

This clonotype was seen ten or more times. The CDR3 spells CASSEYPGGLTGTSGYYEQYF. CDR3 coding DNA: TGCGCCAGCAGTGAGTACCCAGGGGGGCTGACCGGGACTAGCGGATACTACGAGCAGTACTTC. This rearrangement joins TRBV10-1 to TRBJ2-7; 11 nucleotides match TRBD2. Germline V gives CDR1 WNHNN, CDR2 SYGVQD (reference sequence). The CDR3 is 21 residues long. The trim removed 1 base at V and 3 bases at J, leaving 20 bases unmatched.

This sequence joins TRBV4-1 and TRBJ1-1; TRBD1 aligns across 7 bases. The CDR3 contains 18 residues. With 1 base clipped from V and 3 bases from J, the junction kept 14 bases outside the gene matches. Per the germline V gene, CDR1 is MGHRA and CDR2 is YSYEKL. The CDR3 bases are TGCGCCAGCAGCCAAGTTCGTACAGGGGCCCTGCGGGACACTGAAGCTTTCTTT. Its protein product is CASSQVRTGALRDTEAFF.